This T cell receptor beta chain is drawn from a study of cytomegalovirus exposure and HLA in healthy donors. PCR amplification relied on 60 Vbeta primers (plus 13 Jbeta primers). Repertoires were generated with immunoSEQ multiplex PCR, while TCRdb's copy carries only in-frame clones and drops some. The table includes 150,000 or so clones, 74% detected once. This clone was observed once. The germline CDR1 and CDR2 sequences are MDHEN and SYDVKM. The ends lost 1 base at V and 4 bases at J; junction bases unmatched: 14. This CDR3 has 18 amino acids. This chain connects TRBV28 to TRBJ1-2; TRBD1 agrees at 8 bases. This sequence was found in a man aged 25 to 40 in good health and CMV-seronegative. Sequencing was carried out using PBMCs. The DNA for the CDR3 is TGTGCCAGCAGTTTATTTCCGGGACAGGCGGTGTTGGGCTATGGCTACACCTTC. Amino acid sequence: CASSLFPGQAVLGYGYTF.